The clone carrying this T cell receptor (beta chain) was seen many times. This entry comes from a study of T cells after yellow fever vaccination. Study at large: Some fractions had low cell numbers, and these were prepared with SMART-Seq v4 Ultra Low Input.

Study-wide results and limits: A weaker secondary response peaked on day 5, the primary on day 15. Post-booster repertoires contained most primary-vaccination clones again (about 95% CD4, 85% to 90% CD8).

TCRdb fed the 5' RACE reads into MiXCR, producing one record per CDR3 protein. This table holds about 25,000 distinct CDR3 sequences, less than 4% found once. V lost 6 bases, J lost 2 bases, and 6 bases stayed unmatched. Germline lookup yields CDR1 DFQATT and CDR2 SNEGSKA (reference sequence). This CDR3 is built from 14 residues. The material sequenced was PBMCs, either bulk or a sorted T-cell subset (CD4+, CD8+, memory, or dextramer-sorted; not recorded which), taken about 49 days after the first yellow fever vaccination. The clonotype comes from a man younger than 30 who received the YFV17D yellow fever vaccine. The gene calls are TRBV20-1 and TRBJ2-5; 10 positions agree with TRBD2. CDR3 coding DNA: TGCAGTGCGGTGAGGACTAGCGGACAAGAGACCCAGTACTTC. Translated, it gives CSAVRTSGQETQYF.